The TCR beta chain under discussion was sequenced for a study of T cell responses to AZD1222 COVID-19 vaccine. The CDR3 extends over 12 amino acids. Using immunoSEQ multiplex PCR, the repertoire was profiled, and TCRdb retains in-frame clones only, with some absent. The sample has 84,000 or so clones, 65% to 90% seen once. The V call is TRBV12-2, the J call TRBJ2-7; the tabulated D call, TRBD1, remains unverified against the DNA. TRBV12-2 is a listed pseudogene. This specimen was peripheral blood, taken on day 0 of AZD1222 vaccination. The clonotype originates from an adult in good health. The CDR3 DNA follows: TGTGCAAGTCGCTTCTCATCAGGCGAGCAGTACTTC. Translation: CASRFSSGEQYF.